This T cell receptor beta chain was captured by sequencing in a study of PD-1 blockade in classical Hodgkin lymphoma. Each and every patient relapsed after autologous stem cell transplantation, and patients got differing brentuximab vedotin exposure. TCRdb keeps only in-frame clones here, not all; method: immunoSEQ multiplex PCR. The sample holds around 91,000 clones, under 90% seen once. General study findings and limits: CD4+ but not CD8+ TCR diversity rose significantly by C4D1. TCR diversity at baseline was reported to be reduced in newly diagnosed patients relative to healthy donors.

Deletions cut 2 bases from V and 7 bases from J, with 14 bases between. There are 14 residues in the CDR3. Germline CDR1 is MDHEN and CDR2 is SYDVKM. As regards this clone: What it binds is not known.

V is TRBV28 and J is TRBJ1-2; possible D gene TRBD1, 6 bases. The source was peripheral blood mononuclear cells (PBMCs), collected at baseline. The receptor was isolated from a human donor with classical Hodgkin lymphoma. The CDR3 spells CASSLNPGAGGYTF. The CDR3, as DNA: TGTGCCAGCAGTTTAAATCCGGGGGCGGGTGGCTACACCTTC.